This T cell receptor beta chain appears in the sequencing data of a study of identical twins. MiXCR, run by TCRdb on the 5' RACE reads, gives a single entry per CDR3 protein. The sample has about 250,000 distinct CDR3 sequences, over 13% seen once. General observations from the study: Within cord blood, abundant beta clonotypes carried fewer insertions, but memory repertoires showed no such trend.

This clonotype has a handful of counts. Its matching antigen is unknown. The source of this sequence is a woman in her late teens or twenties in good health. The sample comprised memory (CD45RO+) T cells sorted from blood.

The CDR3 region has the DNA TGCAGTGCCAGGCCTCATGGACCGGGGACTGAAGCTTTCTTT. It encodes CSARPHGPGTEAFF. J is TRBJ1-1 and V is TRBV20-1; D not resolved. With 6 bases removed from V and 5 bases from J, the gap between germline ends came to 19 bases. The CDR3 covers 14 residues. Germline loops: CDR1 DFQATT, CDR2 SNEGSKA (reference sequence).